This T cell receptor (beta chain) derives from a study of PD-1 blockade in classical Hodgkin lymphoma. Study-level points and caveats: Patients starting nivolumab less than 1 year after ASCT had lower diversity and were excluded from later analyses. CD4+ TCR diversity rose significantly by C4D1, and CD8+ TCR diversity did not. The study found complete responders had baseline diversity similar to newly diagnosed patients.

Germline lookup yields CDR1 SGHVS and CDR2 FNYEAQ. Trimming cost V 2 bases and J 4 bases; bases outside gene matches: 8. The CDR3 spans 17 residues. All the patients suffered relapse after autologous stem cell transplantation, and brentuximab vedotin exposure differed. This clone turned up a few times. Its antigen is undetermined. The table came from immunoSEQ multiplex PCR; TCRdb's copy has only in-frame clones and leaves some out. Of about 6,500 clones in the sample, around 80% are singletons; the top ten hold around 64%. The rearrangement links TRBV7-6 to TRBJ2-6, with 7 bases that match TRBD2. The clonotype was recovered from a human donor with classical Hodgkin lymphoma. This specimen was peripheral blood mononuclear cells (PBMCs), taken at baseline. CDR3 sequence: CASSLFPSGAGANVLTF. The CDR3, as DNA: TGTGCCAGCAGCTTATTCCCCAGCGGGGCCGGGGCCAACGTCCTGACTTTC.